Sequencing of this T cell receptor (beta chain) was carried out in a study of T cell changes during pregnancy in multiple sclerosis. Assay used: immunoSEQ multiplex PCR; TCRdb lists only in-frame clones, some missing. The data contain about 58,000 clones, about 90% of them singletons. The TCR comes from a female donor in good health, enrolled as a control in a pregnancy study. The source material was CD4+ T cells from peripheral blood mononuclear cells, sampled after pregnancy.

CDR3: CASSPHGTSPTDTQYF. The DNA for the CDR3 is TGTGCCAGCAGCCCCCACGGGACTAGCCCCACAGATACGCAGTATTTT. The V and J genes are TRBV4-2 and TRBJ2-3, with TRBD2 matching over 9 bases. V shed 4 bases and J 2 bases; nucleotides not matched to a gene: 7. Germline-derived CDR1 and CDR2 are LGHNA and YNFKEQ. This CDR3 spans 16 amino acids.